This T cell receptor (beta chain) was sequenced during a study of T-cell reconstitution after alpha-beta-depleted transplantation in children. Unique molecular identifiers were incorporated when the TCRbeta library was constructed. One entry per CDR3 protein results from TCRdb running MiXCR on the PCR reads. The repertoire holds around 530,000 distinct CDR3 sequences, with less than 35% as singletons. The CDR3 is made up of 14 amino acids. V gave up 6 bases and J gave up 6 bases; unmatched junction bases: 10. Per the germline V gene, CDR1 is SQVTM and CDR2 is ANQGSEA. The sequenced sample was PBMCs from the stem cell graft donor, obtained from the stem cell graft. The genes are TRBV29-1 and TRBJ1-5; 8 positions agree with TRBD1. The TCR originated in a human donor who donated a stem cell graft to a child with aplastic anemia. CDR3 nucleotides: TGCAGCGTGCGGACAGGGAGTGTTTCTCAGCCCCAGCATTTT. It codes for CSVRTGSVSQPQHF. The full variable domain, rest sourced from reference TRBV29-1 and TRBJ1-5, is SAVISQKPSRDICQRGTSLTIQCQVDSQVTMMFWYRQQPGQSLTLIATANQGSEATYESGFVIDKFPISRPNLTFSTLTVSNMSPEDSSIYLCSVRTGSVSQPQHFGDGTRLSIL.